These T cell receptor beta chains were read from a single sample in a study of cytomegalovirus exposure and HLA in healthy donors. The repertoire was sequenced with immunoSEQ multiplex PCR; TCRdb's copy has only in-frame clones and lacks some. The table shows almost 200,000 clones, with around 76% occurring only once. Material: PBMCs. The receptors were sampled from a man aged 25 to 45 in good health and CMV-seronegative. The CDR3 runs from the conserved cysteine through the conserved F or W. The D gene is left open where the match is weak. Some rows mark clone size as missing; the rest say once, few, many or name a class of expanded clone.

D: TRBD1
size: once
V: TRBV19
J: TRBJ1-5
length: 17
DNA: TGTGCCAGTAGTGACCCGGGACAGGGGGCGTTCAATCAGCCCCAGCATTTT
CDR3: CASSDPGQGAFNQPQHF

D: TRBD1
size: NA
V: TRBV4-1
J: TRBJ2-5
length: 13
DNA: TGCGCCAGCAGCCAGGGACAGAGCGAGACCCAGTACTTC
CDR3: CASSQGQSETQYF

D: TRBD2
size: NA
V: TRBV5-6
J: TRBJ2-1
length: 15
DNA: TGTGCCAGCAGCTTGCGACTAGCGGACAACAATGAGCAGTTCTTC
CDR3: CASSLRLADNNEQFF

D: TRBD1
size: NA
V: TRBV5-1
J: TRBJ2-7
length: 15
DNA: TGCGCCAGCAGCTTAGGGGACAGGGTTGTTAGCGAGCAGTACTTC
CDR3: CASSLGDRVVSEQYF

D: TRBD1
size: NA
V: TRBV19
J: TRBJ2-3
length: 15
DNA: TGTGCCAGTAGCCTTGGACAGGGGAGATCAGATACGCAGTATTTT
CDR3: CASSLGQGRSDTQYF

D: TRBD1
size: few
V: TRBV7-9
J: TRBJ2-7
length: 14
DNA: TGTGCCAGCAGCCAGGGACAGGGGGCTTACGAGCAGTACTTC
CDR3: CASSQGQGAYEQYF

D: TRBD2
size: NA
V: TRBV27
J: TRBJ2-7
length: 15
DNA: TGTGCCAGCAGTCCAGGACTAGCGGCATTCTACGAGCAGTACTTC
CDR3: CASSPGLAAFYEQYF

D: NA
size: NA
V: TRBV29-1
J: TRBJ1-4
length: 16
DNA: TGCAGCGTTGCATCGCCAGGGGAGGGTTTAGGTGAAAAACTGTTTTTT
CDR3: CSVASPGEGLGEKLFF

D: NA
size: NA
V: TRBV11-2
J: TRBJ2-5
length: 15
DNA: TGTGCCAGCAGCTTATCTCGGGAAGGTCTGGAGACCCAGTACTTC
CDR3: CASSLSREGLETQYF

D: TRBD1
size: NA
V: TRBV9
J: TRBJ2-2
length: 18
DNA: TGTGCCAGCAGCGTCGGACAGGGGTCTGCGTGGAGAACCGGGGAGCTGTTTTTT
CDR3: CASSVGQGSAWRTGELFF

D: TRBD1
size: NA
V: TRBV5-1
J: TRBJ2-6
length: 18
DNA: TGCGCCAGCAGCTTGGGAGGGGGCGGAAGTACTGGGGCCAACGTCCTGACTTTC
CDR3: CASSLGGGGSTGANVLTF

D: TRBD1
size: NA
V: TRBV11-2
J: TRBJ2-1
length: 16
DNA: TGTGCCAGCAGCCTCACCCCGCGACAGGGGGCCTATGAGCAGTTCTTC
CDR3: CASSLTPRQGAYEQFF

D: TRBD2
size: NA
V: TRBV5-4
J: TRBJ2-7
length: 16
DNA: TGTGCCAGCAGCTGGGGACTACCCTCAAACTCCTACGAGCAGTACTTC
CDR3: CASSWGLPSNSYEQYF

D: TRBD1
size: NA
V: TRBV9
J: TRBJ1-1
length: 15
DNA: TGTGCCAGCAGCGTTCGGACAGGGCTCGAGACTGAAGCTTTCTTT
CDR3: CASSVRTGLETEAFF

D: TRBD2
size: NA
V: TRBV4-2
J: TRBJ2-3
length: 18
DNA: TGTGCCAGCAGCCAAGAGTATCCTAGCGGGCTAATCACAGATACGCAGTATTTT
CDR3: CASSQEYPSGLITDTQYF

D: TRBD2
size: NA
V: TRBV7-6
J: TRBJ2-5
length: 16
DNA: TGTGCCAGCAGCTTAAAGGGACTAGCGGTCCAAGAGACCCAGTACTTC
CDR3: CASSLKGLAVQETQYF

D: NA
size: NA
V: TRBV7-2
J: TRBJ1-1
length: 14
DNA: TGTGCCAGCAGCCTTCTAGGGGGTGTATCTGAAGCTTTCTTT
CDR3: CASSLLGGVSEAFF

D: TRBD2
size: NA
V: TRBV30
J: TRBJ2-2
length: 13
DNA: TGTGCCTGGAGTCCGGGAGGGCCTAGGGAGCTGTTTTTT
CDR3: CAWSPGGPRELFF

D: NA
size: NA
V: TRBV28
J: TRBJ1-2
length: 14
DNA: TGTGCCAGCACCCGAGTTACCCGGGGCTATGGCTACACCTTC
CDR3: CASTRVTRGYGYTF

D: NA
size: NA
V: TRBV6-1
J: TRBJ1-2
length: 14
DNA: TGTGCCAGTAACATACAGGGAAAAGGGTATGGCTACACCTTC
CDR3: CASNIQGKGYGYTF

D: TRBD1
size: NA
V: TRBV27
J: TRBJ1-1
length: 14
DNA: TGTGCCAGCACCCGCGACAGGGGACAAACTGAAGCTTTCTTT
CDR3: CASTRDRGQTEAFF

D: NA
size: NA
V: TRBV5-1
J: TRBJ1-4
length: 15
DNA: TGCGCCAGCAGCAAAGGAAGGGAGTTCGGTGAAAAACTGTTTTTT
CDR3: CASSKGREFGEKLFF

D: NA
size: NA
V: TRBV7-2
J: TRBJ1-2
length: 13
DNA: TGTGCCAGCAGCTTAGTTCTGAACTATGGCTACACCTTC
CDR3: CASSLVLNYGYTF

D: NA
size: NA
V: TRBV4-1
J: TRBJ2-1
length: 16
DNA: TGCGCCAGCAGCCAGGAGGGGGGGAGGGGTTACAATGAGCAGTTCTTC
CDR3: CASSQEGGRGYNEQFF

D: NA
size: NA
V: TRBV25-1
J: TRBJ1-2
length: 15
DNA: TGTGCCAGCAGTGAAGGCCTAGGCCGTACCTATGGCTACACCTTC
CDR3: CASSEGLGRTYGYTF

D: TRBD1
size: NA
V: TRBV29-1
J: TRBJ2-7
length: 16
DNA: TGCAGCGTTGAAGAGTTTTTGGCGGGACAGGATGCCGAGCAGTACTTC
CDR3: CSVEEFLAGQDAEQYF

D: TRBD2
size: NA
V: TRBV7-2
J: TRBJ2-2
length: 15
DNA: TGTGCCAGCAGCTTAGTACTAGCGGGCACCGGGGAGCTGTTTTTT
CDR3: CASSLVLAGTGELFF

D: NA
size: NA
V: TRBV5-1
J: TRBJ2-3
length: 14
DNA: TGCGCCAGCAGCTTTTTATGGGAGACAGATACGCAGTATTTT
CDR3: CASSFLWETDTQYF

D: TRBD2
size: NA
V: TRBV6-5
J: TRBJ2-7
length: 15
DNA: TGTGCCAGCAGTTTCGGGCTAGCGGGAAACGGCGAGCAGTACTTC
CDR3: CASSFGLAGNGEQYF

D: NA
size: NA
V: TRBV7-2
J: TRBJ1-4
length: 14
DNA: TGTGCCAGCAGCTTAGGATTTGTCGAGGAAAAACTGTTTTTT
CDR3: CASSLGFVEEKLFF

D: TRBD2
size: NA
V: TRBV6-6
J: TRBJ2-2
length: 15
DNA: TGTGCCAGCAGTCCACTAGCGGGAGGAACCGGGGAGCTGTTTTTT
CDR3: CASSPLAGGTGELFF